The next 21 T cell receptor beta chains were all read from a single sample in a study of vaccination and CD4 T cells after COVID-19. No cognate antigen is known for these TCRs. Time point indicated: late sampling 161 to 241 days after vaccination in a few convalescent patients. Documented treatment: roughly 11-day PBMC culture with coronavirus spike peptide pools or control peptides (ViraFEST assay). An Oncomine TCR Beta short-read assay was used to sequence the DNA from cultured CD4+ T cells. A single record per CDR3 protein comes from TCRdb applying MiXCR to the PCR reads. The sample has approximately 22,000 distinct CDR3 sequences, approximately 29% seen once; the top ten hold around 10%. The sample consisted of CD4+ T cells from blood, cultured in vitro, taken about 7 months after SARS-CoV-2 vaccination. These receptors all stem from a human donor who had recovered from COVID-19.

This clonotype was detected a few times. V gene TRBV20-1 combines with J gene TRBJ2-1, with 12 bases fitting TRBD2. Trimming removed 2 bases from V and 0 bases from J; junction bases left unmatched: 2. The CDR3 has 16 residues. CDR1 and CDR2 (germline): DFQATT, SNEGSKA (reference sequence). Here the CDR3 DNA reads TGCAGTGCTAGACGACTAGCGGGGGTCTCCTACAATGAGCAGTTCTTC. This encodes CSARRLAGVSYNEQFF.

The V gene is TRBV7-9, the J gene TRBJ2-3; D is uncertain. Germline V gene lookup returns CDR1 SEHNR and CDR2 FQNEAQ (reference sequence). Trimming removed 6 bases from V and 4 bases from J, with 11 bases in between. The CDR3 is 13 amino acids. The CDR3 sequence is CASSSSAADTQYF. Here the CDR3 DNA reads TGTGCCAGCAGTTCCTCAGCCGCAGATACGCAGTATTTT.

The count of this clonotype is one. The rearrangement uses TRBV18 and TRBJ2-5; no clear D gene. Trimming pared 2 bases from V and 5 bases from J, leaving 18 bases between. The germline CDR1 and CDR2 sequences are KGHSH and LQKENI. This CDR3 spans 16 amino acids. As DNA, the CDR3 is TGTGCCAGCTCACCAAAAACTCCCTCGGGTCGGGAGACCCAGTACTTC. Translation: CASSPKTPSGRETQYF. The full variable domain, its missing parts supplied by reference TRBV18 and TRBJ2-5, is NAGVMQNPRHLVRRRGQEARLRCSPMKGHSHVYWYRQLPEEGLKFMVYLQKENIIDESGMPKERFSAEFPKEGPSILRIQQVVRGDSAAYFCASSPKTPSGRETQYFGPGTRLLVL.

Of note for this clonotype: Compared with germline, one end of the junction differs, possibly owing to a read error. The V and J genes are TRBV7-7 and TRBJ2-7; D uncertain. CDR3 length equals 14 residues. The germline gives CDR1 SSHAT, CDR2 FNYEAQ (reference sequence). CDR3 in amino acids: CASSLGPNSYEQYF. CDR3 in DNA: TGTGCTAGCAGCTTAGGACCGAACTCCTACGAGCAGTACTTC.

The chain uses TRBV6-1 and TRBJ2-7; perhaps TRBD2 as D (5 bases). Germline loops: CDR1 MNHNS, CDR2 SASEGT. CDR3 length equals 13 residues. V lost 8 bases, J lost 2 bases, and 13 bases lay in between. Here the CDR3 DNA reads TGTGCCAGCTCCTGGGGAGTTGCCTACGAGCAGTACTTC. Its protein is CASSWGVAYEQYF.

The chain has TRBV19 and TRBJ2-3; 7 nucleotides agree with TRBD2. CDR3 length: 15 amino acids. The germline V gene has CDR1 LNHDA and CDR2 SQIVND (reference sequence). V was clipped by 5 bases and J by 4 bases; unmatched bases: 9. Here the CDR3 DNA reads TGTGCCAGTAGTCTCGGAAGCGGGGTAGCAGATACGCAGTATTTT. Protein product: CASSLGSGVADTQYF.

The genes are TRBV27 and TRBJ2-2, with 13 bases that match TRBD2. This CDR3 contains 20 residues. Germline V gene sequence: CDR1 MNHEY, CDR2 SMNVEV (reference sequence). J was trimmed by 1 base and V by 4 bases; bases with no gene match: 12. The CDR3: CASSSLPWTSGSGNTGELFF. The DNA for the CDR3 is TGTGCCAGCAGTTCACTGCCTTGGACTAGCGGGAGTGGGAACACCGGGGAGCTGTTTTTT.

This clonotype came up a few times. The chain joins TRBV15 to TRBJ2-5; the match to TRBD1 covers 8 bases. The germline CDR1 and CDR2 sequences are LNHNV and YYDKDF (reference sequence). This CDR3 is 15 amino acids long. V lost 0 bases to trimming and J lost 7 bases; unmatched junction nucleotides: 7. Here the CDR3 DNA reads TGTGCCACCAGCAGAGATGGGACAGGCGTAGGGACCCAGTACTTC. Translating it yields CATSRDGTGVGTQYF.

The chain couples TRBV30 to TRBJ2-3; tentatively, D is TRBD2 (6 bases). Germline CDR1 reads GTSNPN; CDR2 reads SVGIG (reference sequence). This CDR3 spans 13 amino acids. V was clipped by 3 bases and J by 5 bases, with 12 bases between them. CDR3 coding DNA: TGTGCCTGGAGCACGGGAGTGGGAGATACGCAGTATTTT. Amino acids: CAWSTGVGDTQYF. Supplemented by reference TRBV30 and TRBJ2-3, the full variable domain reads SQTIHQWPATLVQPVGSPLSLECTVEGTSNPNLYWYRQAAGRGLQLLFYSVGIGQISSEVPQNLSASRPQDRQFILSSKKLLLSDSGFYLCAWSTGVGDTQYFGPGTRLTVL.

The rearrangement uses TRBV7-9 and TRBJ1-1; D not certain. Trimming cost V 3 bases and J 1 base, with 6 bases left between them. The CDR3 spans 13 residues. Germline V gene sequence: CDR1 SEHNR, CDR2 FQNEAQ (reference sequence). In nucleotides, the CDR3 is TGTGCCAGCAGCTTGGGATGGAACACTGAAGCTTTCTTT. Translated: CASSLGWNTEAFF. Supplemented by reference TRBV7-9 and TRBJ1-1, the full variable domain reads DTGVSQNPRHKITKRGQNVTFRCDPISEHNRLYWYRQTLGQGPEFLTYFQNEAQLEKSRLLSDRFSAERPKGSFSTLEIQRTEQGDSAMYLCASSLGWNTEAFFGQGTRLTVV.

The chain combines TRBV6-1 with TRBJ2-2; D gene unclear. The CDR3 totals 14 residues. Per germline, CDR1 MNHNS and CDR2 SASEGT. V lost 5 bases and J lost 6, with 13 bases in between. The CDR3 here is CASSRSTEAGELFF. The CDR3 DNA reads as TGTGCCAGCAGTCGAAGTACAGAGGCCGGGGAGCTGTTTTTT.

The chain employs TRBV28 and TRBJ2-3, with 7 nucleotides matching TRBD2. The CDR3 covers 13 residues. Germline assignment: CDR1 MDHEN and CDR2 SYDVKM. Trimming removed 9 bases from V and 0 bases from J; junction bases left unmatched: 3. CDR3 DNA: TGTGCCAGTCAAGCGGGGAGCACAGATACGCAGTATTTT. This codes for CASQAGSTDTQYF. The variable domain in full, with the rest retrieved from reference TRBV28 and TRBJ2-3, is DVKVTQSSRYLVKRTGEKVFLECVQDMDHENMFWYRQDPGLGLRLIYFSYDVKMKEKGDIPEGYSVSREKKERFSLILESASTNQTSMYLCASQAGSTDTQYFGPGTRLTVL.

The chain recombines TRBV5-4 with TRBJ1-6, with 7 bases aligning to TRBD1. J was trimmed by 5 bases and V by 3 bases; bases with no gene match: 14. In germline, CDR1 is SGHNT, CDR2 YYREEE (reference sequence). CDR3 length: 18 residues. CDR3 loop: CASSWGVGGFGNNSPLHF. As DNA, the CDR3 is TGTGCCAGCAGCTGGGGGGTAGGGGGCTTCGGGAATAATTCACCCCTCCACTTT.

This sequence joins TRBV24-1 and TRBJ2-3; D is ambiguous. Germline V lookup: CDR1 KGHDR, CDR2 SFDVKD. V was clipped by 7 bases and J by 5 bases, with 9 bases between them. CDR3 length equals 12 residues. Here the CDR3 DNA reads TGTGCCACCAGGGGCATGGGAGATACGCAGTATTTT. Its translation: CATRGMGDTQYF.

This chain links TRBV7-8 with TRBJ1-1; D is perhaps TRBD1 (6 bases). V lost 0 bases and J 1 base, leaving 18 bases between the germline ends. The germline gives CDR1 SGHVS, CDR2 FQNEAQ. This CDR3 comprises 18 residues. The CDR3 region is CASSLAGGSGTPNTEAFF. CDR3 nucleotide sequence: TGTGCCAGCAGCTTAGCGGGGGGCTCCGGGACGCCGAACACTGAAGCTTTCTTT. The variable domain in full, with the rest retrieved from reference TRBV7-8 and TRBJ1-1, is GAGVSQSPRYKVAKRGQDVALRCDPISGHVSLFWYQQALGQGPEFLTYFQNEAQLDKSGLPSDRFFAERPEGSVSTLKIQRTQQEDSAVYLCASSLAGGSGTPNTEAFFGQGTRLTVV.

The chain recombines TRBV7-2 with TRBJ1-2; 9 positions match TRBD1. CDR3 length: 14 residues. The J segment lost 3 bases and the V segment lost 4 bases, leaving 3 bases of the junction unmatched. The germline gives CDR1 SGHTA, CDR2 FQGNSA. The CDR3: CASSWTGVDYGYTF. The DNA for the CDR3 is TGTGCCAGCAGCTGGACAGGGGTGGACTATGGCTACACCTTC.

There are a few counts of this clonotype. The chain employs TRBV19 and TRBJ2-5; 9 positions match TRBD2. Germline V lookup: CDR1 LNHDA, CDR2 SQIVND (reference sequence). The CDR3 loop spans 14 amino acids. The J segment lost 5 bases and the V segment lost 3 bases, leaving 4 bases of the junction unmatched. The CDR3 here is CASSMGTSPETQYF. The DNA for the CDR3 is TGTGCCAGTAGTATGGGGACTAGCCCCGAGACCCAGTACTTC.

CDR3 in amino acids: CASSQRTSGRGMEQFF. The CDR3 DNA reads as TGTGCCAGCAGCCAGCGGACTAGCGGGAGGGGTATGGAGCAGTTCTTC. The chain combines TRBV11-3 with TRBJ2-1; 15 positions match TRBD2. V dropped 5 bases and J dropped 10; count of bases not matched to a gene: 9. Per germline, CDR1 SGHNT and CDR2 YENEEA. The CDR3 totals 16 residues.

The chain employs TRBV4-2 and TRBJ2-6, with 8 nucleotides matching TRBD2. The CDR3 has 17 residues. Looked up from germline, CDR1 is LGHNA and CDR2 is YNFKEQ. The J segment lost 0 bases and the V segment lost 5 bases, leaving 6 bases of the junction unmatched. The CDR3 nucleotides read TGTGCCAGCAGCATACTAGCGGTATACTCTGGGGCCAACGTCCTGACTTTC. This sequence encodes CASSILAVYSGANVLTF.

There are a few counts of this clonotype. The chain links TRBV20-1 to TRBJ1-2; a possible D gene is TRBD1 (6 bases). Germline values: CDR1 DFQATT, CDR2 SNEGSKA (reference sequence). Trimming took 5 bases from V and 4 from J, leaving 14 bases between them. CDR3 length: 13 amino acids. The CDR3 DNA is TGCAGTGCTTCCACCGGGACAACCTATGGCTACACCTTC. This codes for CSASTGTTYGYTF.

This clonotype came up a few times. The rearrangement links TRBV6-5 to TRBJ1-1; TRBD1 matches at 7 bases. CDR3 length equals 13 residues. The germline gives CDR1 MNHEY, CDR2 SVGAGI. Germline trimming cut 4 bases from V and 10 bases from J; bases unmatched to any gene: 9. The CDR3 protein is CASSSRQGIRAFF. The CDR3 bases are TGTGCCAGCAGTTCAAGACAGGGAATAAGAGCTTTCTTT.